This TCR beta chain was captured by sequencing in a study of blood T cell repertoires in COVID-19. Study-level information: The samples span acute and convalescent COVID-19 from the United States, Italy and Spain. PBMCs, B-cell-depleted T cells, or T cells were the source of the cDNA or gDNA that made up the material.

CDR3 size: 15 residues. V shed 5 bases, J shed 3 bases, and the junction held 3 bases outside the gene matches. Germline-derived CDR1 and CDR2 are MRHNA and SNTAGT. Authors' data handling: Researchers report that nucleated cell counts were estimated from reference gene primer amplification. Clones were read by immunoSEQ multiplex PCR, and TCRdb kept only the in-frame ones, dropping some. The DNA was the basis for D and trimming; V, J and clone size are from that table. The sample shows 380,000 or so clones, around 89% of them seen only once. This receptor was taken from a man aged 40-50 years with acute or convalescent COVID-19. J is TRBJ2-1 and V is TRBV6-4; 11 bases agree with TRBD2. Sequenced sample: peripheral blood. The CDR3: CASSPGTSGYNEQFF. Written as DNA, the CDR3 is TGTGCCAGCAGTCCCGGGACTAGCGGCTACAATGAGCAGTTCTTC.